This T cell receptor (beta chain) was recovered during a study of blood T cells in healthy people across ages. Trimming took 7 bases from V and 3 from J, leaving 11 bases between them. The CDR3 runs 13 residues. Per germline, CDR1 WSHSY and CDR2 SAAADI. For the second PCR, which ran for 7 to 11 cycles, a sample-barcoded 5' primer and a J-beta primer mix were used. TCRdb ran MiXCR on the 5' RACE reads and lists one entry per CDR3 protein. The sample consists of about 1.6 million distinct CDR3 sequences, roughly 32% of them appearing once. This clonotype was picked up one time. What was sequenced was blood. The V call is TRBV10-2, the J call TRBJ2-3; D could derive from TRBD1 or TRBD2 (5 bases each). This TCR derives from a woman under 40 in good health. CDR3 sequence: CASKTEGTDTQYF. DNA of the CDR3: TGCGCCAGCAAGACTGAGGGGACAGATACGCAGTATTTT.